This T cell receptor (beta chain) appears in the sequencing data of a study of CD8 T cells in ankylosing spondylitis. For this clonotype: As yet, its antigen is unknown. An end of the junction differs from the germline gene, which may be a read error.

The CDR3 length is 13 residues. Germline CDR1 reads KGHSH; CDR2 reads LQKENI. Findings and caveats of the study: Ankylosing spondylitis blood appeared to carry a characteristic TCR beta motif of roughly 8 highly homologous variants.

The TCR beta libraries were generated through quantitative 5'-RACE incorporating molecular barcodes. TCRdb redid the calling of the 5' RACE reads with MiXCR, one entry per CDR3 protein. The sample has around 480,000 distinct CDR3 sequences, over 15% seen once. V gene TRBV18 combines with J gene TRBJ1-1; D ambiguous. Material for sequencing was blood, either unsorted or a sorted T cell fraction (not recorded which). This TCR was sampled from a male donor with ankylosing spondylitis. CDR3 amino acids: CTSSPTLNTEAFF. For the CDR3, the DNA is TGTACCAGCTCACCGACCCTGAACACTGAAGCTTTCTTT.